These 26 T cell receptor beta chains share one sample of origin, sequenced in a study of radiotherapy plus CTLA-4 blockade in lung cancer. TCRdb keeps only in-frame clones here, not all; method: immunoSEQ multiplex PCR. The sample consists of 40,000 to 50,000 clones, roughly four fifths of them appearing once. This material consisted of peripheral blood, taken from a patient treated with radiotherapy plus ipilimumab. The receptors shown here come from a human donor with non-small cell lung cancer who had stable disease on radiotherapy plus ipilimumab.

This chain joins TRBV5-1 and TRBJ2-3; 7 bases are shared with TRBD2. CDR3 length: 16 amino acids. Germline CDR1 is SGHRS and CDR2 is YFSETQ. J lost 0 bases, V lost 0 bases, and 4 bases had no gene match. CDR3 region: CASSLAVAGSTDTQYF. CDR3 DNA sequence: TGCGCCAGCAGCTTGGCGGTAGCGGGTAGCACAGATACGCAGTATTTT. Complete variable domain (other parts from reference TRBV5-1 and TRBJ2-3): KAGVTQTPRYLIKTRGQQVTLSCSPISGHRSVSWYQQTPGQGLQFLFEYFSETQRNKGNFPGRFSGRQFSNSRSEMNVSTLELGDSALYLCASSLAVAGSTDTQYFGPGTRLTVL.

The chain links TRBV9 to TRBJ2-2; TRBD1 agrees at 9 bases. Unmatched junction bases numbered 9, after V lost 2 bases and J lost 1 base. CDR1 and CDR2 (germline): SGDLS, YYNGEE. The CDR3 has 18 residues. The CDR3 spells CASSVGEWGQGNTGELFF. The CDR3 DNA follows: TGTGCCAGCAGCGTGGGGGAGTGGGGACAGGGGAACACCGGGGAGCTGTTTTTT. Looking up the rest from reference TRBV9 and TRBJ2-2 gives the full variable domain: DSGVTQTPKHLITATGQRVTLRCSPRSGDLSVYWYQQSLDQGLQFLIQYYNGEERAKGNILERFSAQQFPDLHSELNLSSLELGDSALYFCASSVGEWGQGNTGELFFGEGSRLTVL.

V and J are TRBV27 and TRBJ2-3; 10 positions agree with TRBD2. Germline values: CDR1 MNHEY, CDR2 SMNVEV (reference sequence). The CDR3 extends over 16 amino acids. J lost 3 bases, V lost 3 bases, and 6 bases had no gene match. The CDR3 sequence: CASSFSSGRSTDTQYF. DNA of the CDR3: TGTGCCAGCAGTTTTAGTAGCGGGAGGAGTACAGATACGCAGTATTTT.

The chain carries TRBV6-9 and TRBJ2-3, with 12 positions matching TRBD2. CDR1 MNHGY and CDR2 SVAAGI come from the germline V gene. V was clipped by 9 bases and J by 4 bases; unmatched bases: 5. This CDR3 contains 14 residues. CDR3 region: CARPSGRAPDTQYF. CDR3 in DNA: TGTGCCAGACCTAGCGGGAGGGCTCCAGATACGCAGTATTTT.

The rearrangement joins TRBV5-4 to TRBJ2-3, with D possibly being TRBD2 (6 bases). V was trimmed by 3 bases and J by 2 bases, leaving 10 bases between them. Germline V lookup: CDR1 SGHNT, CDR2 YYREEE (reference sequence). The CDR3 extends over 14 amino acids. CDR3 bases: TGTGCCAGCAGCTATCTAGCGAACACAGATACGCAGTATTTT. The encoded protein is CASSYLANTDTQYF.

The J gene is TRBJ2-7, the V gene TRBV7-8; tentatively, D is TRBD2 (6 bases). V was pared by 2 bases and J by 2 bases, with 13 bases between. In germline, CDR1 is SGHVS, CDR2 FQNEAQ. The CDR3 has 15 residues. DNA of the CDR3: TGTGCCAGCAGCTTAATTGTGACTAGTGCCTACGAGCAGTACTTC. Translation gives CASSLIVTSAYEQYF.

This chain joins TRBV19 and TRBJ2-3, with a tentative D call TRBD2 (6 bases). The germline V and J ends were trimmed by 9 bases and 5 bases, with 12 bases remaining between them. The V gene's germline CDR1 is LNHDA and CDR2 SQIVND (reference sequence). This CDR3 region has 12 residues. This chain's CDR3 is CASRISGDTQYF. The DNA of the CDR3 is TGTGCCAGCCGAATTAGCGGAGATACGCAGTATTTT.

The chain employs TRBV2 and TRBJ1-1, with D perhaps matching TRBD1 (5 bases). The V gene's germline CDR1 is SNHLY and CDR2 FYNNEI. This CDR3 has 14 residues. The germline V and J ends were trimmed by 8 bases and 1 base, with 14 bases remaining between them. The CDR3 bases are TGTGCCAGCGATTGGGGCCCTGCGAACACTGAAGCTTTCTTT. Residues: CASDWGPANTEAFF.

The chain couples TRBV4-3 to TRBJ1-1; no firm D call. The CDR3 loop spans 14 amino acids. Trimming shortened V by 3 bases and J by 5 bases, and 13 bases separated the two germline ends. Germline V lookup: CDR1 LGHNA, CDR2 YSLEER. DNA for the CDR3: TGCGCCAGCAGCCACGTCCCTGCGGGGACTGAAGCTTTCTTT. Protein: CASSHVPAGTEAFF.

This clone was picked up a small number of times. V is TRBV29-1 and J is TRBJ2-5, with 9 bases aligning to TRBD1. The J call is in doubt because the DNA end fits TRBJ2-7 better. CDR1 SQVTM and CDR2 ANQGSEA come from the germline V gene. The CDR3 runs to 14 residues. In nucleotides, the CDR3 is TGCAGCGTTGCACGACAGGGGGGGACCTACGAGCAGTACTTC. Translation gives CSVARQGGTYEQYF.

This chain joins TRBV2 and TRBJ2-1, with D possibly TRBD1 on 6 matching bases. Per germline, CDR1 SNHLY and CDR2 FYNNEI. Trimming removed 7 bases from V and 1 base from J, with 20 bases in between. This CDR3 comprises 17 residues. This chain's CDR3 is CASIILSGARSYNEQFF. Written as DNA, the CDR3 is TGTGCCAGCATTATTTTGTCAGGGGCACGGTCCTACAATGAGCAGTTCTTC.

V and J are TRBV10-3 and TRBJ2-5; possible D gene TRBD2, 5 bases. This CDR3 comprises 14 residues. CDR1 and CDR2 (germline): ENHRY, SYGVKD. V was trimmed by 2 bases and J by 1 base, leaving 8 bases between them. CDR3 sequence: CAISETGSQETQYF. The CDR3 DNA is TGTGCCATCAGTGAGACGGGGAGCCAAGAGACCCAGTACTTC.

The rearrangement joins TRBV7-3 to TRBJ2-2; TRBD2 is a possible D gene (6 bases). The germline V and J ends were trimmed by 8 bases and 0 bases, with 10 bases remaining between them. Per germline, CDR1 SGHTA and CDR2 FQGTGA. CDR3 length: 14 residues. The CDR3 bases are TGTGCCAGCGCACGGGAGCCGAACACCGGGGAGCTGTTTTTT. Its translation: CASAREPNTGELFF. The complete variable domain, with remaining parts taken from reference TRBV7-3 and TRBJ2-2, reads GAGVSQTPSNKVTEKGKYVELRCDPISGHTALYWYRQSLGQGPEFLIYFQGTGAADDSGLPNDRFFAVRPEGSVSTLKIQRTERGDSAVYLCASAREPNTGELFFGEGSRLTVL.

The V and J genes are TRBV30 and TRBJ2-3; 8 positions agree with TRBD1. Germline V lookup: CDR1 GTSNPN, CDR2 SVGIG (reference sequence). CDR3 length: 13 residues. The V and J ends lost 8 bases and 6 bases, in that order; junction bases with no gene match: 10. For the CDR3, the DNA is TGTGCCGAAAGTGGACAGGGCGGCGATACGCAGTATTTT. Translating gives CAESGQGGDTQYF.

V is TRBV5-1 and J is TRBJ2-5, with D possibly being TRBD1 (6 bases). V shed 3 bases and J shed 2 bases, with 17 bases lying between them. Germline-derived CDR1 and CDR2 are SGHRS and YFSETQ. The CDR3 is made up of 16 amino acids. CDR3 amino acids: CASSSPGQPNQETQYF. CDR3 in DNA: TGCGCCAGCAGCTCTCCGGGACAACCCAATCAAGAGACCCAGTACTTC.

The CDR3 region has the DNA TGTGCCATCAGACCTTCGTCAGGACAGGGGGCCTGGGAGCAGTACTTC. It encodes CAIRPSSGQGAWEQYF. The chain has TRBV10-3 and TRBJ2-7; 11 bases are a match to TRBD1. The V gene's germline CDR1 is ENHRY and CDR2 SYGVKD. The CDR3 contains 16 residues. J lost 7 bases, V lost 6 bases, and 14 bases had no gene match.

The V call is TRBV14, the J call TRBJ1-1; D call uncertain. CDR3 length: 14 amino acids. Deletions cut 4 bases from V and 5 bases from J, with 14 bases between. Germline-derived CDR1 and CDR2 are SGHDN and FVKESK. CDR3 sequence: CASSPRVFGTEAFF. The DNA of the CDR3 is TGTGCCAGCAGCCCACGGGTATTTGGGACTGAAGCTTTCTTT.

CDR3 protein: CASSQPIGLAYNEQFF. The CDR3 nucleotides are TGCGCCAGCAGCCAACCGATCGGACTAGCCTACAATGAGCAGTTCTTC. The gene calls are TRBV4-1 and TRBJ2-1; 7 bases align to TRBD2. In germline, CDR1 is MGHRA, CDR2 YSYEKL. CDR3 length: 16 amino acids. Losses at the gene ends were 2 bases for V and 2 bases for J; bases not matched to a gene: 6.

J is TRBJ2-2 and V is TRBV2; D is ambiguous. Germline V gene lookup returns CDR1 SNHLY and CDR2 FYNNEI. The V gene lost 7 bases and the J gene lost 3 bases, with 12 bases spanning the gap. The CDR3 has 14 amino acids. The CDR3, as DNA: TGTGCCAGCACCTTGGCTCCGCACACCGGGGAGCTGTTTTTT. It codes for CASTLAPHTGELFF. The full variable domain, its missing parts supplied by reference TRBV2 and TRBJ2-2, is EPEVTQTPSHQVTQMGQEVILRCVPISNHLYFYWYRQILGQKVEFLVSFYNNEISEKSEIFDDQFSVERPDGSNFTLKIRSTKLEDSAMYFCASTLAPHTGELFFGEGSRLTVL.

The chain recombines TRBV5-1 with TRBJ2-5, with TRBD1 matching over 8 bases. J lost 1 base, V lost 1 base, and 3 bases had no gene match. CDR3 length: 15 residues. In germline, CDR1 is SGHRS, CDR2 YFSETQ. This chain's CDR3 is CASSLQGASQETQYF. CDR3 sequence (DNA): TGCGCCAGCAGCTTGCAGGGGGCATCCCAAGAGACCCAGTACTTC.

This clone was found once. The J gene is TRBJ2-7, the V gene TRBV27; TRBD2 matches 11 bases. This CDR3 region has 15 residues. V lost 5 bases, J lost 5 bases, and 8 bases stayed unmatched. The germline V gene encodes CDR1 MNHEY and CDR2 SMNVEV (reference sequence). The CDR3 spells CASSIRLAGRDEQYF. Written as DNA, the CDR3 is TGTGCCAGCAGTATACGACTAGCGGGACGGGACGAGCAGTACTTC.

The rearrangement uses TRBV11-2 and TRBJ1-1; 8 bases are a match to TRBD1. The CDR3 contains 14 residues. Germline CDR1 SGHAT, CDR2 FQNNGV. The V segment lost 5 bases and the J segment 4 bases; nucleotides outside the gene matches: 6. The CDR3 reads CASSGIRGLTEAFF. CDR3 DNA sequence: TGTGCCAGCAGCGGAATCAGGGGGCTCACTGAAGCTTTCTTT.

The V and J genes are TRBV7-8 and TRBJ2-7, with TRBD1 matching 8 bases. V gave up 3 bases and J gave up 1 base; unmatched junction bases: 5. Germline assignment: CDR1 SGHVS and CDR2 FQNEAQ. The CDR3 is made up of 15 amino acids. CDR3 DNA: TGTGCCAGCAGCTTCCGCGGACAGGGTTCCTACGAGCAGTACTTC. Its translation: CASSFRGQGSYEQYF.

This clone came up a few times. This chain joins TRBV7-8 and TRBJ2-1, with unresolved D. V lost 1 base to trimming and J lost 0 bases, with 13 bases between them. The germline V gene has CDR1 SGHVS and CDR2 FQNEAQ. The CDR3 sequence is 17 residues long. CDR3 DNA: TGTGCCAGCAGCTTAGAACGGAGATCGAACTCCTACAATGAGCAGTTCTTC. This encodes CASSLERRSNSYNEQFF.

The chain carries TRBV9 and TRBJ2-6, with D possibly TRBD1 on 6 matching bases. V was cut by 5 bases and J by 0 bases, with 9 bases left in between. This CDR3 has 15 residues. Germline V gene lookup returns CDR1 SGDLS and CDR2 YYNGEE. The CDR3: CASSSGDSGANVLTF. DNA of the CDR3: TGTGCCAGCAGTTCAGGGGACTCTGGGGCCAACGTCCTGACTTTC.

V gene TRBV2 combines with J gene TRBJ2-2; 10 bases line up with TRBD2. CDR1 is SNHLY, CDR2 FYNNEI, per germline. The CDR3 runs 15 residues. The J segment lost 7 bases and the V segment lost 5 bases, leaving 7 bases of the junction unmatched. The CDR3: CASSTTSGKVGELFF. In DNA form, the CDR3 reads TGTGCCAGCAGTACCACTAGCGGGAAGGTCGGGGAGCTGTTTTTT.